What follows are 29 T cell receptor beta chains derived from one specimen sequenced in a study of shared clonotypes between healthy human individuals. Method: immunoSEQ multiplex PCR; TCRdb's copy keeps in-frame clones and lacks some. This table has about 470,000 clones, 75% to 85% appearing once. The sequencing sample was made of PBMCs. The receptors derive from a woman between 35 and 50 years old in good health. Some clones in this sample may be carry-over from other donors' samples.

The chain recombines TRBV18 with TRBJ2-1, with 7 bases aligning to TRBD2. Germline V CDR1 and CDR2: KGHSH, LQKENI. V shed 4 bases, J shed 9 bases, and the junction held 3 bases outside the gene matches. CDR3 size: 12 residues. The CDR3 is CASSLGLGEQFF. The CDR3, as DNA: TGTGCCAGCTCACTAGGACTAGGTGAGCAGTTCTTC.

The genes are TRBV5-4 and TRBJ2-3; a weak D match, TRBD2 (5 bases). The CDR3 is 16 amino acids. Trimming took 4 bases from V and 5 from J, leaving 20 bases between them. The germline V gene has CDR1 SGHNT and CDR2 YYREEE (reference sequence). DNA of the CDR3: TGTGCCAGCAGCCCCCGGTGGACTGGCGCCGGAGATACGCAGTATTTT. Its protein product is CASSPRWTGAGDTQYF.

CDR3 region: CATGGINYGYTF. The CDR3 DNA reads as TGTGCCACGGGGGGGATTAACTATGGCTACACCTTC. The chain uses TRBV28 and TRBJ1-2, with D possibly matching TRBD1 (5 bases). CDR3 length: 12 residues. Trimming stripped 10 bases from V and 1 base from J, with 10 bases between. Per the germline V gene, CDR1 is MDHEN and CDR2 is SYDVKM.

V usage is TRBV7-2 and J usage is TRBJ2-7, with D possibly matching TRBD2 (7 bases). Germline CDR1 and CDR2: SGHTA and FQGNSA. V was trimmed by 9 bases and J by 3 bases, leaving 15 bases between them. The CDR3 loop spans 13 amino acids. The CDR3, as DNA: TGTGCCAGTACTGAGGGAGGGGGCTACGAGCAGTACTTC. Translating gives CASTEGGGYEQYF.

The genes are TRBV20-1 and TRBJ1-1; D is ambiguous. Germline V gene sequence: CDR1 DFQATT, CDR2 SNEGSKA (reference sequence). V was pared by 3 bases and J by 5 bases, with 7 bases between. The CDR3 covers 11 residues. This chain's CDR3 is CSASPWTEAFF. In nucleotides, the CDR3 is TGCAGTGCTAGTCCATGGACTGAAGCTTTCTTT.

This chain links TRBV28 with TRBJ2-2; TRBD1 agrees at 7 bases. CDR3 length: 13 residues. V gave up 8 bases and J gave up 0 bases; unmatched junction bases: 0. Germline CDR1 is MDHEN and CDR2 is SYDVKM. CDR3 sequence reads: CASDRANTGELFF. The CDR3 DNA reads as TGTGCCAGCGACAGGGCGAACACCGGGGAGCTGTTTTTT.

The sample holds one count of this clone. The chain carries TRBV28 and TRBJ1-3, with D possibly being TRBD1 (5 bases). Germline CDR1 reads MDHEN; CDR2 reads SYDVKM. The CDR3 length is 14 residues. Trimming cost V 7 bases and J 7 bases, with 17 bases left between them. The CDR3, as DNA: TGTGCCAGCACCTCCCGGGGCAGGTCCAACACCATATATTTT. This sequence encodes CASTSRGRSNTIYF. Complete variable domain (other parts from reference TRBV28 and TRBJ1-3): DVKVTQSSRYLVKRTGEKVFLECVQDMDHENMFWYRQDPGLGLRLIYFSYDVKMKEKGDIPEGYSVSREKKERFSLILESASTNQTSMYLCASTSRGRSNTIYFGEGSWLTVV.

The chain links TRBV11-3 to TRBJ2-3; D may be TRBD2 (6 bases). The length of the CDR3 is 14 residues. CDR1 is SGHNT and CDR2 is YENEEA in the germline V gene. V was shortened by 8 bases and J by 6 bases, with 18 bases between the two germline ends. CDR3 coding DNA: TGTGCCAGCGGAGTCGGGGGTAGTTTGGATACGCAGTATTTT. Protein sequence: CASGVGGSLDTQYF.

The rearrangement joins TRBV7-3 to TRBJ2-1; TRBD1 or TRBD2 may be the D gene (6 bases each). This CDR3 region has 16 residues. Germline values: CDR1 SGHTA, CDR2 FQGTGA. With 5 bases removed from V and 4 bases from J, the gap between germline ends came to 18 bases. CDR3 loop: CASSPGWGAGYNEQFF. Written as DNA, the CDR3 is TGTGCCAGCAGCCCCGGCTGGGGGGCGGGATACAATGAGCAGTTCTTC.

The chain carries TRBV7-2 and TRBJ2-5; 9 nucleotides match TRBD1. CDR3 length: 14 amino acids. Germline trimming cut 8 bases from V and 5 bases from J; bases unmatched to any gene: 9. CDR1 and CDR2 (germline): SGHTA, FQGNSA. For the CDR3, the DNA is TGTGCCAGCCATAACAGGGGGCTGTTGGAGACCCAGTACTTC. Its translation: CASHNRGLLETQYF.

V is TRBV30 and J is TRBJ2-5; 7 bases map to TRBD1. Germline loops: CDR1 GTSNPN, CDR2 SVGIG (reference sequence). The CDR3 is 14 amino acids. V lost 3 bases and J lost 1; bases outside the gene matches: 5. The CDR3 is CAWSRTGAQETQYF. The CDR3 nucleotides read TGTGCCTGGAGCCGGACAGGCGCCCAAGAGACCCAGTACTTC. The variable domain in full, with the rest retrieved from reference TRBV30 and TRBJ2-5, is SQTIHQWPATLVQPVGSPLSLECTVEGTSNPNLYWYRQAAGRGLQLLFYSVGIGQISSEVPQNLSASRPQDRQFILSSKKLLLSDSGFYLCAWSRTGAQETQYFGPGTRLLVL.

The rearrangement links TRBV4-3 to TRBJ2-1; D uncertain. This CDR3 has 14 amino acids. V was clipped by 4 bases and J by 6 bases, with 13 bases between them. Germline V gives CDR1 LGHNA, CDR2 YSLEER. The CDR3 nucleotides read TGCGCCAGCAGCCTACAGTCCGCGAGCAATGAGCAGTTCTTC. This translates into CASSLQSASNEQFF.

The chain couples TRBV5-4 to TRBJ1-2; a weak D match, TRBD1 (5 bases). V lost 5 bases to trimming and J lost 5 bases, with 19 bases between them. The CDR3 loop spans 15 amino acids. Germline values: CDR1 SGHNT, CDR2 YYREEE (reference sequence). The CDR3 bases are TGTGCCAGCAGTTTCAGACAGCCACCCGGGTATGGCTACACCTTC. It is translated as CASSFRQPPGYGYTF.

The chain is built from TRBV19 and TRBJ1-2; D not resolved. Trimming cost V 7 bases and J 4 bases, with 13 bases left between them. The CDR3 sequence is 13 residues long. Germline V CDR1 and CDR2: LNHDA, SQIVND (reference sequence). The CDR3 coding sequence is TGTGCCAGTACGGTTCTGGGGAGCTATGGCTACACCTTC. Its translation is CASTVLGSYGYTF.

The chain links TRBV11-1 to TRBJ2-5, with unresolved D. The V end was cut by 4 bases, the J end by 5 bases, with 8 bases between. The CDR3 has 12 residues. CDR1 and CDR2 from the germline V gene are SGHAT and FQDESV (reference sequence). The CDR3 protein is CASSSQRETQYF. The CDR3 DNA is TGTGCCAGCAGCTCACAGAGGGAGACCCAGTACTTC.

This rearrangement joins TRBV18 to TRBJ2-1; D is unclear. The length of the CDR3 is 15 residues. V lost 1 base, J lost 6 bases, and 13 bases lay in between. The germline V gene has CDR1 KGHSH and CDR2 LQKENI. The CDR3 DNA follows: TGTGCCAGCTCACCACTCCTGGGGAAGGGCAATGAGCAGTTCTTC. It yields the protein CASSPLLGKGNEQFF.

The rearrangement joins TRBV28 to TRBJ2-7; 13 nucleotides line up with TRBD2. Trimming removed 4 bases from V and 1 base from J; junction bases left unmatched: 13. This CDR3 spans 19 amino acids. Germline V gene lookup returns CDR1 MDHEN and CDR2 SYDVKM. Here the CDR3 reads CASSSGTGPGLAGSYEQYF. DNA of the CDR3: TGTGCCAGCAGTTCTGGGACCGGGCCGGGACTAGCGGGATCCTACGAGCAGTACTTC. Together with reference TRBV28 and TRBJ2-7, the CDR3 gives the full variable domain: DVKVTQSSRYLVKRTGEKVFLECVQDMDHENMFWYRQDPGLGLRLIYFSYDVKMKEKGDIPEGYSVSREKKERFSLILESASTNQTSMYLCASSSGTGPGLAGSYEQYFGPGTRLTVT.

The rearrangement uses TRBV7-9 and TRBJ1-4; no firm D call. The CDR3 spans 12 residues. Germline CDR1 is SEHNR and CDR2 is FQNEAQ (reference sequence). V was pared by 5 bases and J by 13 bases, with 14 bases between. The CDR3 DNA reads as TGTGCCAGCAGCGCCTTGGAAGGGAGACTGTTTTTT. Translated, it gives CASSALEGRLFF. The entire variable domain, with the rest obtained from reference TRBV7-9 and TRBJ1-4, is as follows: DTGVSQNPRHKITKRGQNVTFRCDPISEHNRLYWYRQTLGQGPEFLTYFQNEAQLEKSRLLSDRFSAERPKGSFSTLEIQRTEQGDSAMYLCASSALEGRLFFGSGTQLSVL.

This clone was seen only once. J is TRBJ2-7 and V is TRBV27; no definite D call. The CDR3 is 13 amino acids. Trimming removed 3 bases at V and 5 bases at J, with 11 bases between. Germline lookup yields CDR1 MNHEY and CDR2 SMNVEV (reference sequence). CDR3 coding DNA: TGTGCCAGCAGTTTTCGCCGGGCCGACGAGCAGTACTTC. The encoded protein is CASSFRRADEQYF.

This chain links TRBV2 with TRBJ2-2; D is unresolved. Trimming stripped 7 bases from V and 6 bases from J, with 15 bases between. Germline lookup yields CDR1 SNHLY and CDR2 FYNNEI. The CDR3 totals 14 residues. The CDR3 coding sequence is TGTGCCAGCACAAGGACCCAAAGTTCCGGGGAGCTGTTTTTT. Residues: CASTRTQSSGELFF.

This clone appeared once. J is TRBJ1-2 and V is TRBV27, with TRBD1 as a possible D gene (6 bases). There are 13 residues in the CDR3. V lost 8 bases, J lost 4 bases, and 14 bases lay in between. CDR1 and CDR2 from the germline V gene are MNHEY and SMNVEV (reference sequence). CDR3: CASGGPGIYGYTF. CDR3 coding DNA: TGTGCCAGCGGGGGGCCCGGGATCTATGGCTACACCTTC.

The V gene is TRBV30, the J gene TRBJ2-1, with unresolved D. The V end was cut by 0 bases, the J end by 0 bases, with 9 bases between. Germline CDR1 GTSNPN, CDR2 SVGIG (reference sequence). The CDR3 runs to 15 residues. The CDR3 nucleotides are TGTGCCTGGAGTGTACCTCTGAGCTCCTACAATGAGCAGTTCTTC. Protein: CAWSVPLSSYNEQFF. The whole variable domain, remainder taken from reference TRBV30 and TRBJ2-1, is SQTIHQWPATLVQPVGSPLSLECTVEGTSNPNLYWYRQAAGRGLQLLFYSVGIGQISSEVPQNLSASRPQDRQFILSSKKLLLSDSGFYLCAWSVPLSSYNEQFFGPGTRLTVL.

Comments on this clone: Other DNA sequences from this sample encode an identical CDR3 as well. V gene TRBV6-5 combines with J gene TRBJ2-7, with a tentative D call TRBD1 (6 bases). The V gene's germline CDR1 is MNHEY and CDR2 SVGAGI. The CDR3 extends over 14 amino acids. Trimming removed 2 bases at V and 2 bases at J, with 10 bases between. The CDR3 region is CASSYKDSTYEQYF. CDR3 sequence (DNA): TGTGCCAGCAGTTACAAGGACAGCACCTACGAGCAGTACTTC.

This chain links TRBV28 with TRBJ1-2; D not certain. This CDR3 region has 12 residues. V gave up 7 bases and J gave up 2 bases, with 8 bases separating them. Germline lookup yields CDR1 MDHEN and CDR2 SYDVKM. The CDR3 here is CASTGSNYGYTF. In DNA form, the CDR3 reads TGTGCCAGCACCGGGTCCAACTATGGCTACACCTTC.

For the CDR3, the DNA is TGTGCCAGCAGCTTATCAGGCGGGGTAAACTATGGCTACACCTTC. This translates into CASSLSGGVNYGYTF. The chain employs TRBV7-9 and TRBJ1-2; D is unclear. Per germline, CDR1 SEHNR and CDR2 FQNEAQ (reference sequence). Trimming removed 2 bases from V and 2 bases from J, with 12 bases in between. The CDR3 has 15 residues.

Of note for this clone: A far larger clone is one nucleotide away, so this likely arose from a read error. This chain uses TRBV30 with TRBJ1-2; D is undetermined. The CDR3 runs 13 residues. CDR1 is GTSNPN and CDR2 is SVGIG in the germline V gene (reference sequence). The ends were cut back, 2 bases at V and 6 bases at J, with 13 bases in the middle. CDR3 DNA: TGTGCCTGGAGTCCCTGGGGAACGGATGGCTACACCTTC. Its protein is CAWSPWGTDGYTF.

The chain couples TRBV7-9 to TRBJ1-4; 9 bases match TRBD1. Germline trimming cut 3 bases from V and 1 base from J; bases unmatched to any gene: 6. This CDR3 has 17 residues. CDR1 is SEHNR and CDR2 is FQNEAQ in the germline V gene (reference sequence). CDR3 residues: CASSLGQGEGTNEKLFF. The CDR3 coding sequence is TGTGCCAGCAGCTTGGGACAGGGTGAAGGAACTAATGAAAAACTGTTTTTT.

This chain links TRBV19 with TRBJ2-7, with TRBD1 identical over 8 bases. CDR1 and CDR2 (germline): LNHDA, SQIVND (reference sequence). CDR3 length equals 15 residues. With V trimmed by 5 bases and J by 2 bases, 8 bases remained unmatched. Written as DNA, the CDR3 is TGTGCCAGTAGTTCCTCCTGGACAGGGACCTACGAGCAGTACTTC. Amino acid sequence: CASSSSWTGTYEQYF. The full variable domain, with the rest looked up from reference TRBV19 and TRBJ2-7, is DGGITQSPKYLFRKEGQNVTLSCEQNLNHDAMYWYRQDPGQGLRLIYYSQIVNDFQKGDIAEGYSVSREKKESFPLTVTSAQKNPTAFYLCASSSSWTGTYEQYFGPGTRLTVT.

The V gene is TRBV7-9, the J gene TRBJ2-5, with D possibly matching TRBD2 (6 bases). With 5 bases removed from V and 0 bases from J, the gap between germline ends came to 25 bases. Per germline, CDR1 SEHNR and CDR2 FQNEAQ (reference sequence). The CDR3 covers 19 residues. The CDR3 sequence is CASSPPGWAGSRYQETQYF. CDR3 DNA sequence: TGTGCCAGCAGCCCCCCCGGATGGGCGGGAAGCAGATACCAAGAGACCCAGTACTTC.